This TCR beta chain was identified during a study of T-cell memory formation after mild COVID-19. About the research overall: Across donors, TCR clusters were largely donor specific.

Germline V gene sequence: CDR1 MNHEY, CDR2 SVGAGI. CDR3 length: 15 residues. Unmatched junction bases numbered 3, after V lost 5 bases and J lost 1 base. Note on this clonotype: Its specificity is unknown.

A 5'RACE reaction primed in the constant segment made cDNA libraries of TCR alpha and TCR beta, and these carried sample barcodes and UMIs. TCRdb reprocessed the 5' RACE reads via MiXCR and lists one record per CDR3 protein. The data hold hundreds of thousands of distinct CDR3 sequences, with roughly 25% observed a single time. Overall study findings and caveats: Clones contracting day 15 to 85 were balanced CD4/CD8; later expanders leaned CD4+. CD4+ clones that contracted lay mainly in CM and EM; CD8+ ones lay in EMRA.

The sequence came from an adult woman who had mild COVID-19 (a few samples of this study predate the infection). Cell type and time point are not known. The sample comprised PBMCs or a T cell subset sorted from them (not recorded which). The chain uses TRBV6-5 and TRBJ1-1, with TRBD1 identical over 11 bases. The CDR3 DNA sequence: TGTGCCAGCAGTCGGACAGGGGGCCCGAACACTGAAGCTTTCTTT. Protein sequence: CASSRTGGPNTEAFF.